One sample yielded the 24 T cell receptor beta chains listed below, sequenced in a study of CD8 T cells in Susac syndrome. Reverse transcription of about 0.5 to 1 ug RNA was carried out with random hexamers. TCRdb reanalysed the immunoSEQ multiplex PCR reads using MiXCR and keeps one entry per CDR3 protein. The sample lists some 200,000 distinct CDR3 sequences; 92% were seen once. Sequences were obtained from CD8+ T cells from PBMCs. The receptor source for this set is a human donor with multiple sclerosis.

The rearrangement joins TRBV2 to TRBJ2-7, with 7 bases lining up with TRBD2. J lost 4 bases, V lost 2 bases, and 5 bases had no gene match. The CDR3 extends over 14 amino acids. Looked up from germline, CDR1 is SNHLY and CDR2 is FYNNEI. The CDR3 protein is CASSEPREGYEQYF. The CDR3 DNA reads TGTGCCAGCAGTGAACCCAGGGAGGGTTACGAGCAGTACTTC.

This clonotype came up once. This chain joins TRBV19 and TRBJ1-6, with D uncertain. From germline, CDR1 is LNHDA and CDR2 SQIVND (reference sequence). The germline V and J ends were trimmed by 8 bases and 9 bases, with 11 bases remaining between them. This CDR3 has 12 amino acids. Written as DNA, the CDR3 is TGTGCCAGTCTAGGAGAAGGTTCACCCCTCCACTTT. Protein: CASLGEGSPLHF.

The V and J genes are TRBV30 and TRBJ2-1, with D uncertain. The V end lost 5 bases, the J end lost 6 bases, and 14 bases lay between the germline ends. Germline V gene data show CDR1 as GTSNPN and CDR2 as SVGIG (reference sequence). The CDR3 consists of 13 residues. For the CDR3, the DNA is TGTGCCTGGGCCAGTTATTTAGGCAATGAGCAGTTCTTC. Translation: CAWASYLGNEQFF.

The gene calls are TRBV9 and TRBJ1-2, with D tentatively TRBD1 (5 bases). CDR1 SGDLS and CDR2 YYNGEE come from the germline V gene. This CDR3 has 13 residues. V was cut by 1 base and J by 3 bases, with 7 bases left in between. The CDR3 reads CASSVWDDYGYTF. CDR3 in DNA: TGTGCCAGCAGCGTATGGGACGACTATGGCTACACCTTC.

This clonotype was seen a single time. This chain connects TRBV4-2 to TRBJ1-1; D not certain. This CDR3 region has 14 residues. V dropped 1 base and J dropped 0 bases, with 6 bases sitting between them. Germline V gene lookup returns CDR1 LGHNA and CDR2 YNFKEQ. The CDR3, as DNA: TGTGCCAGCAGCCAAGGCACCCTGAACACTGAAGCTTTCTTT. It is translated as CASSQGTLNTEAFF.

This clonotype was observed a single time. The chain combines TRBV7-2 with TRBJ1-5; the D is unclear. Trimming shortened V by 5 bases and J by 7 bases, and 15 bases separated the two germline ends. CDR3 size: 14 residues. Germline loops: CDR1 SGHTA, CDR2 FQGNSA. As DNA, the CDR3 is TGTGCCAGCAGCGCCGAGCTGACGGGGCAGCCCCAGCATTTT. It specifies CASSAELTGQPQHF.

The CDR3 loop reads CASSWWGTDTEAFF. Written as DNA, the CDR3 is TGTGCCAGTAGTTGGTGGGGGACGGACACTGAAGCTTTCTTT. J is TRBJ1-1 and V is TRBV19, with D possibly being TRBD1 (5 bases). Germline CDR1 and CDR2: LNHDA and SQIVND (reference sequence). The CDR3 has 14 residues. V dropped 5 bases and J dropped 3 bases, with 13 bases sitting between them.

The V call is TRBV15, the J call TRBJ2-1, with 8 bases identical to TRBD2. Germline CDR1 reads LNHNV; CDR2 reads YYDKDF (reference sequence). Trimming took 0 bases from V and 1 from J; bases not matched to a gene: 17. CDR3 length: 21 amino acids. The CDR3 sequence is CATSRDPEMVREGSSYNEQFF. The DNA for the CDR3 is TGTGCCACCAGCAGAGATCCAGAGATGGTTCGGGAGGGCAGTTCCTACAATGAGCAGTTCTTC.

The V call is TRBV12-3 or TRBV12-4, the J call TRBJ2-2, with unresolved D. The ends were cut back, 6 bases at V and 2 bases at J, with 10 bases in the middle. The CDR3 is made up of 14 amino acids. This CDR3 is CASSLNINTGELFF. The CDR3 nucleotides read TGTGCCAGCAGCTTAAACATAAACACCGGGGAGCTGTTTTTT.

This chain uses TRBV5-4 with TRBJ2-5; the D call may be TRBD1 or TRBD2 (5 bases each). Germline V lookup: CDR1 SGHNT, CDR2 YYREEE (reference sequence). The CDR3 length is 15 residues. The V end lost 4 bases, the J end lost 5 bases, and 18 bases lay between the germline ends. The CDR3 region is CASSHGQGWGETQYF. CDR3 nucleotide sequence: TGTGCCAGCAGCCACGGGCAGGGATGGGGGGAGACCCAGTACTTC. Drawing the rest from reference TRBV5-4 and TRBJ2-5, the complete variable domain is ETGVTQSPTHLIKTRGQQVTLRCSSQSGHNTVSWYQQALGQGPQFIFQYYREEENGRGNFPPRFSGLQFPNYSSELNVNALELDDSALYLCASSHGQGWGETQYFGPGTRLLVL.

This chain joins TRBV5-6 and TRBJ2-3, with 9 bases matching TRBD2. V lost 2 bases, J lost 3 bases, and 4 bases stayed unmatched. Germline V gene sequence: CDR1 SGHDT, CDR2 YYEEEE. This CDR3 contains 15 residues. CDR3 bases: TGTGCCAGCAGCTTAGCGGGGGGCGGAACAGATACGCAGTATTTT. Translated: CASSLAGGGTDTQYF.

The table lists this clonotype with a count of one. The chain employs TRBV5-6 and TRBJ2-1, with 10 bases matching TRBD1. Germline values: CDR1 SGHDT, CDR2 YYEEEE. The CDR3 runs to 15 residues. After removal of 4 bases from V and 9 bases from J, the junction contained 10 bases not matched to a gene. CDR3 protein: CASSQHGTGETEQFF. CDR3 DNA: TGTGCCAGCAGCCAACATGGGACAGGGGAAACTGAGCAGTTCTTC.

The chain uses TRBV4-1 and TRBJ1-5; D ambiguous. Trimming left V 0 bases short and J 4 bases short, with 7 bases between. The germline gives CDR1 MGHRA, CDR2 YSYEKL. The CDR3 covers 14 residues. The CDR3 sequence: CASSQETSNQPQHF. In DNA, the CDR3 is TGCGCCAGCAGCCAAGAGACCTCAAATCAGCCCCAGCATTTT.

The CDR3 region is CATSDGGRQETQYF. The CDR3 coding sequence is TGTGCCACCAGTGATGGAGGAAGACAAGAGACCCAGTACTTC. The chain joins TRBV24-1 to TRBJ2-5; TRBD2 is a possible D gene (5 bases). There are 14 residues in the CDR3. V lost 3 bases and J lost 2, with 9 bases in between. Germline values: CDR1 KGHDR, CDR2 SFDVKD.

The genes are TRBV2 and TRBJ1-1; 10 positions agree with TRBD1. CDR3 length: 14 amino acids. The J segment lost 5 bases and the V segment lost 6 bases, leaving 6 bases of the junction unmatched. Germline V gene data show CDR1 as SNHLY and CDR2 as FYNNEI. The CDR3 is CASSAGQGGTEAFF. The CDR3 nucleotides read TGTGCCAGCAGCGCCGGACAGGGGGGAACTGAAGCTTTCTTT.

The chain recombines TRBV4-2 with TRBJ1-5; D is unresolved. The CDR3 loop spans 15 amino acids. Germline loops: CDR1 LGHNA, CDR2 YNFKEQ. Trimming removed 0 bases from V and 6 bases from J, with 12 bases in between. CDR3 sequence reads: CASSQDQGYGQPQHF. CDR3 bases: TGTGCCAGCAGCCAAGATCAAGGGTATGGTCAGCCCCAGCATTTT.

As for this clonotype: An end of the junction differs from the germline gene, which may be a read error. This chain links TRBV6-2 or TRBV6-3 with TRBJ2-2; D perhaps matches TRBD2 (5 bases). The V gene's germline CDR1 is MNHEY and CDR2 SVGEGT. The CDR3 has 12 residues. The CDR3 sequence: CATASGSGELFF. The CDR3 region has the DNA TGTGCCACCGCATCGGGGTCCGGGGAGTTGTTTTTT.

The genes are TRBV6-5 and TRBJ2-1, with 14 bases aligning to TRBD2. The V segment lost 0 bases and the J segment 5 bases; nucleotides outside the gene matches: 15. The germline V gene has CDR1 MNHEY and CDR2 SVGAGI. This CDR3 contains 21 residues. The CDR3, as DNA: TGTGCCAGCAGTTACTCGAATTCCGAGACTAGCGGGGGGGACCTAAACAATGAGCAGTTCTTC. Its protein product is CASSYSNSETSGGDLNNEQFF.

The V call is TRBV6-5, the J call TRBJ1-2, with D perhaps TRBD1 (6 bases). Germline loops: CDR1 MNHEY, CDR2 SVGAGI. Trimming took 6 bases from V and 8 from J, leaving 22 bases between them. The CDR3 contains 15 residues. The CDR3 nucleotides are TGTGCCAGCAGCCGATCCAGGGGCGATAGGGGGGGCTACACCTTC. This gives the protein CASSRSRGDRGGYTF.

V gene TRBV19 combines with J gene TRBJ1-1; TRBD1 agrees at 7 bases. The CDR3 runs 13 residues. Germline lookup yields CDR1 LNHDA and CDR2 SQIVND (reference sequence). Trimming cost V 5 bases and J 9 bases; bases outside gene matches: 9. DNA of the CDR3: TGTGCCAGTAGTCTCGCTGAGGGACAGAAAGCTTTCTTT. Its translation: CASSLAEGQKAFF.

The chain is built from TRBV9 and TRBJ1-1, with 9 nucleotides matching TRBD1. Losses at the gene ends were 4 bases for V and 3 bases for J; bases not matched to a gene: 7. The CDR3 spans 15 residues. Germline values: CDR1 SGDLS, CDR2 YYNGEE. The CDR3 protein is CASSPQGQGHTEAFF. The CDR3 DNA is TGTGCCAGCAGCCCACAGGGACAGGGCCACACTGAAGCTTTCTTT.

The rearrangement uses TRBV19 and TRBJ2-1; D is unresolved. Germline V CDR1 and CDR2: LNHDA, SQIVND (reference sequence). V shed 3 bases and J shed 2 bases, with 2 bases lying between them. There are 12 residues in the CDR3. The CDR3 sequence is CASSMTYNEQFF. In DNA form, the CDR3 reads TGTGCCAGTAGTATGACCTACAATGAGCAGTTCTTC.

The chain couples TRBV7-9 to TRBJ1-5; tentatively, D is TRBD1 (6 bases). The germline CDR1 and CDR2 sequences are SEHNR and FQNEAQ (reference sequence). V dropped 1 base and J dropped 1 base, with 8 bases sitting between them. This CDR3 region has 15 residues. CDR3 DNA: TGTGCCAGCAGCTTAGGACAGGACAGCAATCAGCCCCAGCATTTT. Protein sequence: CASSLGQDSNQPQHF.

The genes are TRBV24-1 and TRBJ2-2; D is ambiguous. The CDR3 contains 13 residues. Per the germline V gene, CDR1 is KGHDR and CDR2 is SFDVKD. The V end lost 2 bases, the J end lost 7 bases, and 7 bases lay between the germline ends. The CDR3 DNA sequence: TGTGCCACCAGTGATTCGGCTCGCGGGGAGCTGTTTTTT. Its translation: CATSDSARGELFF.